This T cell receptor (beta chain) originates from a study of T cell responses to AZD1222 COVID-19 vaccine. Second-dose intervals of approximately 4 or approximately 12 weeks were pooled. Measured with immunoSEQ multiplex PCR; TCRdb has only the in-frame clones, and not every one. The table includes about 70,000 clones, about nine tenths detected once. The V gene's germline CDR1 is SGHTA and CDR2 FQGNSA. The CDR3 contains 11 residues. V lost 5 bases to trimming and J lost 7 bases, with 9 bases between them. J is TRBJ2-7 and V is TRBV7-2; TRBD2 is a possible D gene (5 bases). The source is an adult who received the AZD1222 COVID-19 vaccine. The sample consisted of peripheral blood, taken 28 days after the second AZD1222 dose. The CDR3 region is CASSTLEEQYF. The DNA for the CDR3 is TGTGCCAGCAGCACACTAGAGGAGCAGTACTTC.